These 17 T cell receptor beta chains were all obtained from the same sample, sequenced in a study of blood T cell repertoires in COVID-19. TCRdb's copy holds only in-frame clones and misses some; the assay was immunoSEQ multiplex PCR. The sample records roughly 310,000 clones, 90% being singletons. The sequencing input was peripheral blood. The source of these receptors is a woman in her twenties or thirties with COVID-19, enrolled during active disease.

CDR3 DNA: TGCGCCAGCAGACCTTCTAGCGCATACGAGCAGTACTTC. It codes for CASRPSSAYEQYF. The chain links TRBV5-1 to TRBJ2-7, with D possibly being TRBD2 (6 bases). V lost 5 bases and J 4 bases, leaving 13 bases between the germline ends. This CDR3 contains 13 residues. Germline V gene lookup returns CDR1 SGHRS and CDR2 YFSETQ.

The V gene is TRBV5-1, the J gene TRBJ1-6; 11 bases align to TRBD1. Germline V lookup: CDR1 SGHRS, CDR2 YFSETQ. The trim removed 4 bases at V and 9 bases at J, leaving 3 bases unmatched. This CDR3 has 14 amino acids. The CDR3 is CASSTGQGGSPLHF. The CDR3 coding sequence is TGCGCCAGCAGCACGGGACAGGGGGGTTCACCCCTCCACTTT.

This chain joins TRBV7-2 and TRBJ2-2; 7 nucleotides align to TRBD2. Trimming at V came to 1 base and at J to 3 bases, leaving 5 bases not matched to a gene. CDR3 length equals 16 residues. Germline values: CDR1 SGHTA, CDR2 FQGNSA. The DNA of the CDR3 is TGTGCCAGCAGCTTAGACGCTAGCGGTTACACCGGGGAGCTGTTTTTT. This codes for CASSLDASGYTGELFF. Using reference TRBV7-2 and TRBJ2-2 for the parts outside the CDR3, the full variable domain is GAGVSQSPSNKVTEKGKDVELRCDPISGHTALYWYRQSLGQGLEFLIYFQGNSAPDKSGLPSDRFSAERTGGSVSTLTIQRTQQEDSAVYLCASSLDASGYTGELFFGEGSRLTVL.

The V and J genes are TRBV27 and TRBJ2-1; TRBD2 matches at 13 bases. CDR1 is MNHEY and CDR2 is SMNVEV in the germline V gene (reference sequence). The CDR3 consists of 18 residues. Unmatched junction bases numbered 11, after V lost 5 bases and J lost 4 bases. CDR3 in DNA: TGTGCCAGCAGTCCGCCGGCACTAGCGGGAGGGACATACAATGAGCAGTTCTTC. This encodes CASSPPALAGGTYNEQFF.

This chain joins TRBV11-1 and TRBJ2-5; 11 nucleotides match TRBD1. The CDR3 runs to 14 residues. Trimming cost V 5 bases and J 6 bases; bases outside gene matches: 5. The germline CDR1 and CDR2 sequences are SGHAT and FQDESV (reference sequence). The CDR3 coding sequence is TGTGCCAGCAGCCCTGGGACAGGGGGACAGACCCAGTACTTC. Translation: CASSPGTGGQTQYF.

The V call is TRBV5-6, the J call TRBJ2-1, with D possibly matching TRBD2 (7 bases). V was clipped by 4 bases and J by 3 bases, with 14 bases between them. The CDR3 length is 15 residues. Germline lookup yields CDR1 SGHDT and CDR2 YYEEEE. Here the CDR3 reads CASSGTGRGYNEQFF. The CDR3 DNA reads TGTGCCAGCAGCGGAACAGGGAGGGGCTACAATGAGCAGTTCTTC. The entire variable domain, with the rest obtained from reference TRBV5-6 and TRBJ2-1, is as follows: DAGVTQSPTHLIKTRGQQVTLRCSPKSGHDTVSWYQQALGQGPQFIFQYYEEEERQRGNFPDRFSGHQFPNYSSELNVNALLLGDSALYLCASSGTGRGYNEQFFGPGTRLTVL.

V gene TRBV19 combines with J gene TRBJ2-3; D possibly corresponds to TRBD2 (5 bases). Germline CDR1 is LNHDA and CDR2 is SQIVND (reference sequence). Trimming left V 4 bases short and J 0 bases short, with 8 bases between. The CDR3 extends over 14 amino acids. The CDR3 DNA reads TGTGCCAGTAGTAAAGGCGGGAGCACAGATACGCAGTATTTT. Residues: CASSKGGSTDTQYF.

This clone has just a few counts. The chain's CDR3 is CASRIDRETEAFF. Here the CDR3 DNA reads TGTGCCAGCAGAATTGACAGGGAGACTGAAGCTTTCTTT. This rearrangement joins TRBV2 to TRBJ1-1; 7 bases align to TRBD1. The CDR3 sequence is 13 residues long. The germline V gene has CDR1 SNHLY and CDR2 FYNNEI. Unmatched junction bases numbered 6, after V lost 6 bases and J lost 5 bases.

Of note for this clone: The sample has other DNA sequences that encode this CDR3 too. The chain uses TRBV6-1 and TRBJ2-3, with 9 bases fitting TRBD1. This CDR3 region has 16 residues. The J segment lost 0 bases and the V segment lost 3 bases, leaving 4 bases of the junction unmatched. Germline V CDR1 and CDR2: MNHNS, SASEGT. In DNA form, the CDR3 reads TGTGCCAGCAGTGAGTCGGACAGGGGTAGCACAGATACGCAGTATTTT. Protein product: CASSESDRGSTDTQYF.

This rearrangement joins TRBV7-2 to TRBJ2-7, with D maybe TRBD2 (6 bases). Germline V gene sequence: CDR1 SGHTA, CDR2 FQGNSA. The CDR3 spans 14 residues. With 1 base removed from V and 4 bases from J, the gap between germline ends came to 11 bases. For the CDR3, the DNA is TGTGCCAGCAGCTTAGGGCGGGATCGGTACGAGCAGTACTTC. As protein: CASSLGRDRYEQYF.

The chain joins TRBV5-5 to TRBJ2-2; maybe TRBD1 (5 bases). This CDR3 has 15 residues. Germline CDR1 and CDR2: SGHKS and YYEKEE (reference sequence). V was trimmed by 3 bases and J by 1 base, leaving 10 bases between them. The CDR3: CASSSYRRNTGELFF. CDR3 DNA sequence: TGTGCCAGCAGCTCGTACAGGAGGAACACCGGGGAGCTGTTTTTT.

This clone was counted only a few times. The chain recombines TRBV7-9 with TRBJ1-5; D gene unclear. V was clipped by 5 bases and J by 6 bases, with 11 bases between them. The CDR3 extends over 13 amino acids. Germline V gene data show CDR1 as SEHNR and CDR2 as FQNEAQ (reference sequence). CDR3 region: CASSHEGFQPQHF. The CDR3 DNA reads as TGTGCCAGCAGCCATGAGGGATTTCAGCCCCAGCATTTT.

The rearrangement links TRBV28 to TRBJ1-5; possible D gene TRBD1, 5 bases. Trimming took 1 base from V and 0 from J, leaving 10 bases between them. This CDR3 is built from 16 residues. Germline loops: CDR1 MDHEN, CDR2 SYDVKM. The DNA of the CDR3 is TGTGCCAGCAGTTTATTACCAGGGAATAGCAATCAGCCCCAGCATTTT. This translates into CASSLLPGNSNQPQHF. The complete variable domain, with remaining parts taken from reference TRBV28 and TRBJ1-5, reads DVKVTQSSRYLVKRTGEKVFLECVQDMDHENMFWYRQDPGLGLRLIYFSYDVKMKEKGDIPEGYSVSREKKERFSLILESASTNQTSMYLCASSLLPGNSNQPQHFGDGTRLSIL.

The rearrangement uses TRBV4-1 and TRBJ1-2; TRBD1 matches at 7 bases. This CDR3 is built from 15 residues. CDR1 MGHRA and CDR2 YSYEKL come from the germline V gene. With 0 bases clipped from V and 4 bases from J, the junction kept 5 bases outside the gene matches. CDR3 in amino acids: CASSQEQTGLYGYTF. Written as DNA, the CDR3 is TGCGCCAGCAGCCAAGAGCAGACAGGGCTCTATGGCTACACCTTC.

The chain uses TRBV30 and TRBJ1-5; possible D gene TRBD1, 5 bases. This CDR3 is built from 17 residues. V dropped 2 bases and J dropped 5 bases, with 22 bases sitting between them. Germline V gene sequence: CDR1 GTSNPN, CDR2 SVGIG (reference sequence). The chain's CDR3 is CAWSKMRGDRVYQPQHF. The CDR3 region has the DNA TGTGCCTGGAGTAAAATGCGGGGGGATCGGGTGTATCAGCCCCAGCATTTT.

This clone was detected a few times. This chain connects TRBV11-2 to TRBJ2-7; TRBD2 aligns across 10 bases. Germline loops: CDR1 SGHAT, CDR2 FQNNGV. This CDR3 comprises 17 residues. V lost 5 bases and J lost 2; bases outside the gene matches: 12. The CDR3 sequence: CASSLRWGTSATYEQYF. In DNA, the CDR3 is TGTGCCAGCAGCCTCCGTTGGGGGACTAGCGCGACCTACGAGCAGTACTTC.

J is TRBJ2-5 and V is TRBV7-2, with a possible D match to TRBD2 (6 bases). The V end lost 2 bases, the J end lost 5 bases, and 9 bases lay between the germline ends. The CDR3 loop spans 13 amino acids. Germline assignment: CDR1 SGHTA and CDR2 FQGNSA. The CDR3 reads CASSLSGRETQYF. DNA for the CDR3: TGTGCCAGCAGCTTAAGCGGGCGGGAGACCCAGTACTTC.